This TCR beta chain is from a study of blood T cell repertoires in COVID-19 (TCRdb year 2020). The study in broad terms: Collaborator samples came from the United States, Italy and Spain and covered acute and convalescent phases of COVID-19. Samples were obtained from the ongoing ImmuneRACE study (first 160 participants) and from over a thousand subjects provided by 6 global collaborators. The repertoires were released in a freely available public database meant as a resource for research on the immune response to SARS-CoV-2. A de-identified subject ID, COVID-19 status, age in years and sex were almost always included in the sample metadata. Where available, HLA class I and class II types were taken from metadata supplied by the sample provider and were not determined by assay-based typing. Deeply sampled blood TCRbeta repertoires from subjects exposed to, actively infected with, or recovered from COVID-19 were included in the dataset. The prospective study material was composed of cDNA or gDNA derived from T cells, B-cell-depleted T cells, or PBMCs.

Paper-wide results and their limitations: The amount of clinical and demographic metadata varied by source and participant and was provided uncurated.

Each collaborating institution followed its own protocols to collect whole blood in K2EDTA tubes. For TCRbeta analysis, collaborators shipped samples in one of three forms: frozen whole blood, isolated PBMCs, or DNA extracted from either of those sample types. As for this clone: The clone's antigen remains unknown. No base quality information exists; no much larger clone differs at one position.

Via the germline V gene, CDR1 is SGHAT and CDR2 FQNNGV. Trimming takes 6 bases from V and 9 bases from J, and the germline ends sit 12 bases apart. The CDR3 runs 12 amino acids, cysteine and phenylalanine included. This entry keeps only the CDR3 DNA: 36 bases, framed from base 1. The immunoSEQ Assay, a bias-controlled multiplex PCR, was used to amplify TCRbeta CDR3 regions from genomic DNA. The original methods were these. The number of nucleated cells in each sample was estimated by amplification of reference gene primers within the assay. Sequence reads were collapsed and filtered to measure the absolute abundance of every unique TCRbeta CDR3 rearrangement. For each sample, productive Simpson clonality was calculated as the square root of Simpson's diversity index over productive rearrangements. The immuneACCESS repertoire file appears here via TCRdb, limited to in-frame rearrangements. These files lack a portion of the clones; in checked studies, under half of the deficit traces to unresolved V genes, and the cause of the others is not known. The DNA gave D and trimming, while V, J and clone size come from that table. The sample table lists 95,000 to 110,000 clones, about 91% of them with a count of one. 6.8% of the sample is in the top ten clones.

The TCR sequence derives from a man in his forties or fifties with active or convalescent COVID-19. The sequence joins TRBV11-2 to TRBJ2-1; TRBD1 is a possible D gene, resting on 6 matching bases. Sequenced: peripheral blood. The DNA sequence reads TGTGCCAGCAGGTACAGCAGGGGTGAGCAGTTCTTC. Its amino acids are CASRYSRGEQFF. The full variable domain, with segments outside the CDR3 supplied by the reference TRBV11-2 and TRBJ2-1 proteins, appears as EAGVAQSPRYKIIEKRQSVAFWCNPISGHATLYWYQQILGQGPKLLIQFQNNGVVDDSQLPKDRFSAERLKGVDSTLKIQPAKLEDSAVYLCASRYSRGEQFFGPGTRLTVL.